The 17 T cell receptor beta chains below were found in one sample sequenced in a study of post-analysis software for immune sequencing data. Their recognized antigens are unknown. Researchers reported that TCR beta cDNA libraries carried unique molecular identifiers. TCRdb recomputed calls from the PCR reads with MiXCR, one row per CDR3 protein. The table has 820,000 or so distinct CDR3 sequences, about 53% seen once; the top ten hold roughly 4.4%. General observations from the study: Several TRBV segments were more frequent in patients than controls; TRBV5-6, TRBV5-1 and TRBV20-1 belonged to this group.

The sequenced sample was blood. The receptor source for this set is a girl aged 10 to 17 with multiple sclerosis.

This clonotype was counted between two and nine times. The rearrangement links TRBV7-3 to TRBJ2-3; no reliable D call. The CDR3 is made up of 16 amino acids. V shed 1 base and J shed 0 bases, with 11 bases lying between them. The V gene's germline CDR1 is SGHTA and CDR2 FQGTGA. CDR3 bases: TGTGCCAGCAGCTTAAGGTCGCCAGGTAGCACAGATACGCAGTATTTT. Its translation is CASSLRSPGSTDTQYF.

This chain connects TRBV5-8 to TRBJ2-2, with 9 nucleotides matching TRBD1. CDR1 is SGHTS, CDR2 YDEGEE, per germline. V trimming: 4 bases; J trimming: 3 bases; junction bases outside the gene matches: 4. This CDR3 is built from 15 residues. The CDR3 protein is CASSRRTGDTGELFF. CDR3 nucleotides: TGTGCCAGCAGCCGAAGGACAGGGGACACCGGGGAGCTGTTTTTT. The full variable domain, rest sourced from reference TRBV5-8 and TRBJ2-2, is EAGVTQSPTHLIKTRGQQATLRCSPISGHTSVYWYQQALGLGLQFLLWYDEGEERNRGNFPPRFSGRQFPNYSSELNVNALELEDSALYLCASSRRTGDTGELFFGEGSRLTVL.

This clonotype occurred a few times. The chain employs TRBV7-2 and TRBJ1-2; D call uncertain. Germline CDR1 is SGHTA and CDR2 is FQGNSA. The CDR3 is made up of 14 amino acids. V lost 2 bases, J lost 3 bases, and 10 bases lay in between. As DNA, the CDR3 is TGTGCCAGCAGCTTATTCGGTTCGGACTATGGCTACACCTTC. Protein sequence: CASSLFGSDYGYTF.

This clonotype turned up a few times. V gene TRBV29-1 combines with J gene TRBJ2-7; TRBD1 matches at 7 bases. TRBJ2-5 matches the DNA end more closely, so the J call is doubtful. CDR3 length equals 13 residues. The germline CDR1 and CDR2 sequences are SQVTM and ANQGSEA. The CDR3 bases are TGCAGCTCTATACACAGGGGCATCGAGACCCAGTACTTC. This encodes CSSIHRGIETQYF.

This clonotype was observed a handful of times. The chain links TRBV4-1 to TRBJ2-3, with D unresolved. Germline V CDR1 and CDR2: MGHRA, YSYEKL. The CDR3 contains 13 residues. V lost 2 bases to trimming and J lost 2 bases, with 5 bases between them. CDR3 coding DNA: TGCGCCAGCAGCCAATCAAACACAGATACGCAGTATTTT. Its translation: CASSQSNTDTQYF.

About this clonotype itself: Germline and junction disagree at one end, which may indicate a read error. This chain links TRBV5-1 with TRBJ2-1; tentatively, D is TRBD2 (6 bases). CDR1 SGHRS and CDR2 YFSETQ come from the germline V gene. The CDR3 covers 15 residues. In nucleotides, the CDR3 is TGTGCCAGCAGTTTGGCGGGGAACTCCTACAATGAGCAGTTCTTC. This translates into CASSLAGNSYNEQFF.

A few counts support this clonotype. The J gene is TRBJ2-7, the V gene TRBV6-6; a possible D gene is TRBD2 (6 bases). The J call is in doubt because the DNA end fits TRBJ2-5 better. The CDR3 has 13 residues. The germline CDR1 and CDR2 sequences are MNHNY and SVGAGI (reference sequence). In DNA, the CDR3 is TGTGCCAGCAGACGTCCGGGAGAAGAGACCCAGTACTTC. It codes for CASRRPGEETQYF.

The gene calls are TRBV28 and TRBJ2-4; 7 bases align to TRBD2. The better agreement between TRBJ2-7 and the DNA end casts doubt on the J call. CDR1 is MDHEN and CDR2 is SYDVKM in the germline V gene. This CDR3 spans 14 amino acids. CDR3 bases: TGTGCCAGCAGACCCTGGAGGGGAGGGTACGAGCAGTACTTC. Residues: CASRPWRGGYEQYF.

The chain recombines TRBV12-3 or TRBV12-4 with TRBJ1-2, with unresolved D. The CDR3 loop spans 14 amino acids. V shed 6 bases and J shed 5 bases, with 16 bases lying between them. The CDR3 spells CASSPRGSHYGYTF. CDR3 nucleotide sequence: TGTGCCAGCAGCCCCCGAGGGTCCCATTATGGCTACACCTTC.

V and J are TRBV29-1 and TRBJ2-1, with 8 bases aligning to TRBD1. Losses at the gene ends were 6 bases for V and 10 bases for J; bases not matched to a gene: 8. The germline gives CDR1 SQVTM, CDR2 ANQGSEA. This CDR3 has 12 amino acids. The CDR3 DNA is TGCAGCGTGGACGGACAGGGAGTGGAGCAGTTCTTC. Its translation is CSVDGQGVEQFF.

This chain links TRBV14 with TRBJ1-2, with 9 bases identical to TRBD1. Germline values: CDR1 SGHDN, CDR2 FVKESK. Trimming at V came to 6 bases and at J to 5 bases, leaving 7 bases not matched to a gene. This CDR3 comprises 14 residues. For the CDR3, the DNA is TGTGCCAGCAGACCCACAGGGGGCGGGTATGGCTACACCTTC. Its translation: CASRPTGGGYGYTF. The full variable domain, completed using reference TRBV14 and TRBJ1-2, is EAGVTQFPSHSVIEKGQTVTLRCDPISGHDNLYWYRRVMGKEIKFLLHFVKESKQDESGMPNNRFLAERTGGTYSTLKVQPAELEDSGVYFCASRPTGGGYGYTFGSGTRLTVV.

V gene TRBV20-1 combines with J gene TRBJ2-7; TRBD2 matches 8 bases. CDR3 length equals 12 residues. Germline V gives CDR1 DFQATT, CDR2 SNEGSKA (reference sequence). V shed 7 bases, J shed 4 bases, and the junction held 6 bases outside the gene matches. The CDR3 loop reads CSVAGLGYEQYF. CDR3 coding DNA: TGCAGTGTAGCGGGATTAGGTTACGAGCAGTACTTC.

V is TRBV13 and J is TRBJ2-3, with a possible D match to TRBD2 (5 bases). This CDR3 has 15 amino acids. Germline V gene data show CDR1 as PRHDT and CDR2 as FYEKMQ (reference sequence). V lost 5 bases, J lost 4 bases, and 16 bases lay in between. CDR3 residues: CASSLGTGRADTQYF. The CDR3 region has the DNA TGTGCCAGCAGCCTCGGCACGGGAAGGGCAGATACGCAGTATTTT.

About this clonotype: Relative to the germline gene, one junction end is altered; a read error may explain this. V is TRBV7-9 and J is TRBJ2-1; possibly TRBD1 or TRBD2 for D (5 bases each). Germline CDR1 reads SEHNR; CDR2 reads FQNEAQ (reference sequence). The CDR3 is 14 amino acids. The CDR3, as DNA: TGTGCCAGCACAAACGGGGACCCCTACAATGAGCACTTCTTC. Translated, it gives CASTNGDPYNEHFF.

Note on this clonotype: One junction end disagrees with the germline gene, perhaps due to a read error. The CDR3 sequence is CANSLAADGEDTQYF. For the CDR3, the DNA is TGTGCCAACAGCTTAGCAGCGGACGGGGAGGATACGCAGTATTTT. The chain recombines TRBV11-1 with TRBJ2-3; perhaps TRBD2 as D (5 bases). CDR1 is SGHAT and CDR2 is FQDESV in the germline V gene (reference sequence). The CDR3 covers 15 residues.

V is TRBV10-3 and J is TRBJ2-1, with 9 nucleotides matching TRBD2. The CDR3 has 16 residues. CDR1 and CDR2 (germline): ENHRY, SYGVKD. Trimming cost V 4 bases and J 4 bases; bases outside gene matches: 8. The DNA of the CDR3 is TGTGCCATCAGTGTGATTAGCGGGAGTATGTACAATGAGCAGTTCTTC. As protein: CAISVISGSMYNEQFF.

The chain carries TRBV29-1 and TRBJ1-2, with a possible D match to TRBD1 (6 bases). The germline V gene encodes CDR1 SQVTM and CDR2 ANQGSEA. The ends were cut back, 4 bases at V and 7 bases at J, with 19 bases in the middle. The CDR3 sequence is 14 residues long. In DNA, the CDR3 is TGCAGCGTTGGCGGACGGGGGCTGGGCTGTGGCTACACCTTC. Translation: CSVGGRGLGCGYTF. Complete variable domain (other parts from reference TRBV29-1 and TRBJ1-2): SAVISQKPSRDICQRGTSLTIQCQVDSQVTMMFWYRQQPGQSLTLIATANQGSEATYESGFVIDKFPISRPNLTFSTLTVSNMSPEDSSIYLCSVGGRGLGCGYTFGSGTRLTVV.